Shown below are 18 T cell receptor beta chains from a single sample sequenced in a study of cytomegalovirus exposure and HLA in healthy donors. The PCR ran on 60 Vbeta and 13 Jbeta primers. The data were produced by immunoSEQ multiplex PCR, yet TCRdb's version contains in-frame clones alone and is incomplete. The repertoire holds approximately 160,000 clones, with around 80% as singletons. Source material: PBMCs. These receptors originate from a woman between 45 and 60 years old in good health and CMV-seropositive.

A few counts support this clone. The chain couples TRBV29-1 to TRBJ2-3, with 10 bases fitting TRBD1. The CDR3 sequence is 13 residues long. The trim removed 4 bases at V and 5 bases at J, leaving 3 bases unmatched. The germline V gene encodes CDR1 SQVTM and CDR2 ANQGSEA. CDR3 residues: CSVGDRGGDTQYF. The CDR3 nucleotides are TGCAGCGTTGGGGACAGGGGAGGAGATACGCAGTATTTT.

In this sample, this clone turned up a few times. The chain couples TRBV6-5 to TRBJ1-3; D ambiguous. Trimming removed 0 bases at V and 0 bases at J, with 9 bases between. CDR1 and CDR2 (germline): MNHEY, SVGAGI. The CDR3 spans 16 residues. The CDR3 sequence is CASSYSVRSSGNTIYF. The CDR3 nucleotides read TGTGCCAGCAGTTACTCAGTCCGTAGCTCTGGAAACACCATATATTTT.

CDR3 sequence (DNA): TGTGCCAGCAGTGAATTTGGCAGGGGAGGGACACACAATGAGCAGTTCTTC. It encodes CASSEFGRGGTHNEQFF. This rearrangement joins TRBV25-1 to TRBJ2-1, with D maybe TRBD2 (7 bases). Germline lookup yields CDR1 MGHDK and CDR2 SYGVNS. Trimming cost V 1 base and J 5 bases, with 18 bases left between them. The CDR3 spans 17 residues. The whole variable domain, filled in from reference TRBV25-1 and TRBJ2-1, reads EADIYQTPRYLVIGTGKKITLECSQTMGHDKMYWYQQDPGMELHLIHYSYGVNSTEKGDLSSESTVSRIRTEHFPLTLESARPSHTSQYLCASSEFGRGGTHNEQFFGPGTRLTVL.

This clone has more than one count but fewer than ten. The gene calls are TRBV28 and TRBJ1-2, with D hard to call. The V and J ends lost 3 bases and 4 bases respectively, with 6 bases between them. Germline V gene data show CDR1 as MDHEN and CDR2 as SYDVKM. The CDR3 contains 12 residues. The CDR3 region is CASSLVSYGYTF. The DNA of the CDR3 is TGTGCCAGCAGTTTGGTCAGCTATGGCTACACCTTC.

This clone was found a few times. The rearrangement uses TRBV7-8 and TRBJ1-2, with unresolved D. The CDR3 runs 14 residues. CDR1 SGHVS and CDR2 FQNEAQ come from the germline V gene. With 1 base removed from V and 5 bases from J, the gap between germline ends came to 11 bases. The CDR3 sequence: CASSLEPGSYGYTF. CDR3 in DNA: TGTGCCAGCAGCTTAGAGCCTGGTTCTTATGGCTACACCTTC.

The chain joins TRBV6-1 to TRBJ2-1, with 8 bases lining up with TRBD1. From germline, CDR1 is MNHNS and CDR2 SASEGT. This CDR3 has 16 amino acids. J was trimmed by 7 bases and V by 4 bases; bases with no gene match: 12. The CDR3 is CASSAHPGQELNEQFF. CDR3 in DNA: TGTGCCAGCAGTGCCCACCCGGGACAGGAGTTGAATGAGCAGTTCTTC.

The rearrangement uses TRBV11-2 and TRBJ1-2, with D tentatively TRBD1 (6 bases). V shed 3 bases and J shed 5 bases, with 13 bases lying between them. The germline V gene has CDR1 SGHAT and CDR2 FQNNGV. The CDR3 sequence is 14 residues long. The CDR3, as DNA: TGTGCCAGCAGCTTTTCAGGGGCTGGGTATGGCTACACCTTC. As protein: CASSFSGAGYGYTF.

The J gene is TRBJ2-7, the V gene TRBV19, with 7 nucleotides matching TRBD1. This CDR3 spans 14 amino acids. The germline V gene encodes CDR1 LNHDA and CDR2 SQIVND (reference sequence). V shed 11 bases, J shed 4 bases, and the junction held 14 bases outside the gene matches. CDR3 DNA sequence: TGTGCCTCAAGCCCGGGACAGCCTCTATACGAGCAGTACTTC. The encoded protein is CASSPGQPLYEQYF.

This clone was seen only a few times. This sequence joins TRBV11-2 and TRBJ1-1; possibly TRBD1 for D (5 bases). The CDR3 is made up of 14 amino acids. Germline V gene data show CDR1 as SGHAT and CDR2 as FQNNGV. The V gene lost 0 bases and the J gene lost 7 bases, with 12 bases spanning the gap. This CDR3 reads CASSLDSRGFEAFF. The CDR3 nucleotides are TGTGCCAGCAGCTTAGATTCTAGGGGATTTGAAGCTTTCTTT.

The chain combines TRBV5-1 with TRBJ1-3; 7 bases are a match to TRBD1. V dropped 4 bases and J dropped 2; count of bases not matched to a gene: 6. CDR3 length: 15 amino acids. Germline CDR1 SGHRS, CDR2 YFSETQ. The CDR3 sequence is CASSEGQGAGNTIYF. Here the CDR3 DNA reads TGCGCCAGCAGCGAAGGCCAGGGGGCTGGAAACACCATATATTTT.

V is TRBV18 and J is TRBJ2-7, with 7 bases aligning to TRBD2. Germline V gene sequence: CDR1 KGHSH, CDR2 LQKENI. The CDR3 sequence is 15 residues long. The V segment lost 1 base and the J segment 2 bases; nucleotides outside the gene matches: 5. DNA of the CDR3: TGTGCCAGCTCACCACGGCGGGAGTCGGCCTACGAGCAGTACTTC. Protein: CASSPRRESAYEQYF.

The rearrangement links TRBV5-1 to TRBJ2-1, with a possible D match to TRBD2 (5 bases). Trimming shortened V by 1 base and J by 2 bases, and 10 bases separated the two germline ends. Per germline, CDR1 SGHRS and CDR2 YFSETQ. The CDR3 length is 15 residues. CDR3 loop: CASSLNTGTYNEQFF. CDR3 DNA: TGCGCCAGCAGCTTGAACACGGGAACCTACAATGAGCAGTTCTTC.

V and J are TRBV5-1 and TRBJ1-2, with D maybe TRBD1 (5 bases). In germline, CDR1 is SGHRS, CDR2 YFSETQ. Trimming took 4 bases from V and 3 from J, leaving 13 bases between them. The CDR3 totals 14 residues. CDR3 sequence (DNA): TGCGCCAGCAGCCGGGAGGGGTTGGACTATGGCTACACCTTC. This translates into CASSREGLDYGYTF.

This chain joins TRBV7-9 and TRBJ1-1, with no clear D. V lost 4 bases and J 4 bases, leaving 10 bases between the germline ends. The CDR3 loop spans 13 amino acids. From germline, CDR1 is SEHNR and CDR2 FQNEAQ (reference sequence). The DNA for the CDR3 is TGTGCCAGCAGCTGGACTCAATCCACTGAAGCTTTCTTT. It specifies CASSWTQSTEAFF. The whole variable domain, remainder taken from reference TRBV7-9 and TRBJ1-1, is DTGVSQNPRHKITKRGQNVTFRCDPISEHNRLYWYRQTLGQGPEFLTYFQNEAQLEKSRLLSDRFSAERPKGSFSTLEIQRTEQGDSAMYLCASSWTQSTEAFFGQGTRLTVV.

The V and J genes are TRBV5-6 and TRBJ2-3, with 9 bases aligning to TRBD1. V dropped 3 bases and J dropped 2; count of bases not matched to a gene: 7. This CDR3 spans 16 amino acids. Germline values: CDR1 SGHDT, CDR2 YYEEEE. The DNA for the CDR3 is TGTGCCAGCAGCTCGGACAGGGGAACTGACACAGATACGCAGTATTTT. Translating it yields CASSSDRGTDTDTQYF.

The V call is TRBV7-2, the J call TRBJ2-3, with 7 bases aligning to TRBD1. Germline V gives CDR1 SGHTA, CDR2 FQGNSA. V shed 5 bases, J shed 3 bases, and the junction held 11 bases outside the gene matches. This CDR3 has 16 residues. CDR3 amino acids: CASSLQTGIQTDTQYF. CDR3 DNA sequence: TGTGCCAGCAGCCTGCAGACAGGGATTCAAACAGATACGCAGTATTTT.

V is TRBV27 and J is TRBJ2-6; D is unresolved. Between the trimmed V and J ends, which lost 4 bases and 0 bases, there was a span of 4 bases. Germline-derived CDR1 and CDR2 are MNHEY and SMNVEV (reference sequence). The CDR3 spans 14 residues. The CDR3 bases are TGTGCCAGCAGTTCTACCTCTGGGGCCAACGTCCTGACTTTC. Its translation is CASSSTSGANVLTF.

V and J are TRBV11-2 and TRBJ1-1; D uncertain. The V gene lost 5 bases and the J gene lost 3 bases, with 7 bases spanning the gap. CDR3 size: 12 residues. Germline CDR1 reads SGHAT; CDR2 reads FQNNGV. In DNA, the CDR3 is TGTGCCAGCAGCCGACATGACACTGAAGCTTTCTTT. Protein: CASSRHDTEAFF.